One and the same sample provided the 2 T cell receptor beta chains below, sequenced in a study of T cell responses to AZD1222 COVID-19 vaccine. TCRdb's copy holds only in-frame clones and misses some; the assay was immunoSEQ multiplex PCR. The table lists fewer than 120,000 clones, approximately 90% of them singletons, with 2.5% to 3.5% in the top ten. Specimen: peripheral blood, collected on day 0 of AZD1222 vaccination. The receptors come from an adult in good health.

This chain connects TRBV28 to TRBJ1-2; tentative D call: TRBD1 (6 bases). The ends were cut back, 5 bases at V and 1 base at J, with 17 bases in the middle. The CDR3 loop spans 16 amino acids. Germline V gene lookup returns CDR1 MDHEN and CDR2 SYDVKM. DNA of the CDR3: TGTGCCAGCAGTCCCCCGGAGGGACAACTTAACTATGGCTACACCTTC. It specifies CASSPPEGQLNYGYTF.

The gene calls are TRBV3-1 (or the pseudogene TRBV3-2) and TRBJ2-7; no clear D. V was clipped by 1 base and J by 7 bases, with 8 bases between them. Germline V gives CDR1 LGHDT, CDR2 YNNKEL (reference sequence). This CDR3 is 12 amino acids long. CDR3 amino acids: CASSQGFGEQYF. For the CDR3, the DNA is TGTGCCAGCAGCCAAGGGTTCGGGGAGCAGTACTTC.